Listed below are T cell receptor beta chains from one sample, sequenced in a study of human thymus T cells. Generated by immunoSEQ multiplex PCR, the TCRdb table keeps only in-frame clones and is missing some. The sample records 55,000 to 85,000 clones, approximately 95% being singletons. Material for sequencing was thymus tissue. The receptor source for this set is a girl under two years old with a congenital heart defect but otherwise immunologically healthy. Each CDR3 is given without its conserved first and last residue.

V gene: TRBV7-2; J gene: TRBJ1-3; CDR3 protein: ASSLATGGTLSGNTIY
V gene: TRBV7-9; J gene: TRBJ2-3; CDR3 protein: ASSPRGRTTDTQY
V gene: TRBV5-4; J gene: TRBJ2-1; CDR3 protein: ASSLRTGRSEQF
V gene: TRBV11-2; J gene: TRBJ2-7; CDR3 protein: ASSLERIIRTSGSDEQY
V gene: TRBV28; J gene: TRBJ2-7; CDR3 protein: ASRGDERSSYEQY
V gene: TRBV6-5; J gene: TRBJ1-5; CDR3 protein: ASSYGQGGQPQH
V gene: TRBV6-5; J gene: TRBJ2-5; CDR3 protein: ASSYYTGGGETQY
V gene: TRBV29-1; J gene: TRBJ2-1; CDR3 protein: SSTGTNNEQF
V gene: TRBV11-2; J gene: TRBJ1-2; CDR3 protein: ASSSPSSPRRTSNYGYT
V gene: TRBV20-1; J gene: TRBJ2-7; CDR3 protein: SPSGGNEQY
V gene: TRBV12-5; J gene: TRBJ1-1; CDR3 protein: ASGLSEEGSEAF
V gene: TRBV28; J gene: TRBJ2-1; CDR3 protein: ASSFDRTVGLAGQNEQF
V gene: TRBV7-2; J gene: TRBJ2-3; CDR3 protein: ASSLDFSSTDTQY
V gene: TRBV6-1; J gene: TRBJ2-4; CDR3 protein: ASSVSGLMGKNIQY
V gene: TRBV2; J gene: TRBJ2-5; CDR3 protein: ASSEGKGYGETQY
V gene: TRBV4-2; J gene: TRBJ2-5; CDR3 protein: ASSHPEGAGIQETQY
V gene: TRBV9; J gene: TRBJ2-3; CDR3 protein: ASSVGGGRTPSTDTQY
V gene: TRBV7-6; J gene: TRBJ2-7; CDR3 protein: ASGTYEQY
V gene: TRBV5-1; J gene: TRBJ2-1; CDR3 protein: ASSQDKAVGGEQF
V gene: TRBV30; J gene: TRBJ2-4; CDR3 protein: AWIEGSKNIQY
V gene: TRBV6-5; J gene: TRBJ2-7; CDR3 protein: ASSYSSRDTHEQY
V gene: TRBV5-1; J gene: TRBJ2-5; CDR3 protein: ASSPRWVGETQY
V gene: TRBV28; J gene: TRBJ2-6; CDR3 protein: ASNPPPGGPGANVLT
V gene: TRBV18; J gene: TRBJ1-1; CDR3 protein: ASSPLSSWTEAF
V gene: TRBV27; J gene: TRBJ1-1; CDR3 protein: ASSFLPPDRGRDTEAF